The 3 T cell receptor beta chains listed next were all sequenced from one sample in a study of human T cells and chemical hapten exposure. One entry per CDR3 protein, called by TCRdb with MiXCR from the 5' RACE reads. The sample has over 95,000 distinct CDR3 sequences; roughly 19% are singletons. Unfractionated whole blood was the source from which total RNA was extracted. The source is a human donor in good health.

This clonotype was counted many times. The CDR3 protein is CASSLSRGGTSQYF. The CDR3 region has the DNA TGTGCCAGCAGTTTATCCCGAGGGGGGACTTCCCAGTACTTC. The chain employs TRBV27 and TRBJ2-7; either TRBD1 or TRBD2 may fit D (6 bases each). The CDR3 covers 14 residues. The ends were cut back, 0 bases at V and 10 bases at J, with 16 bases in the middle. Germline CDR1 and CDR2: MNHEY and SMNVEV (reference sequence).

This clonotype has just a few counts. The J gene is TRBJ2-1, the V gene TRBV7-3, with 7 bases aligning to TRBD2. The CDR3 length is 15 residues. With V trimmed by 2 bases and J by 3 bases, 4 bases remained unmatched. Germline V gene sequence: CDR1 SGHTA, CDR2 FQGTGA. CDR3 protein: CASSLDPSGYNEQFF. The CDR3 region has the DNA TGTGCCAGCAGCTTAGACCCTAGCGGCTACAATGAGCAGTTCTTC.

This chain connects TRBV15 to TRBJ2-7, with TRBD2 identical over 7 bases. Trimming removed 1 base from V and 3 bases from J; junction bases left unmatched: 6. This CDR3 is 15 amino acids long. CDR1 LNHNV and CDR2 YYDKDF come from the germline V gene (reference sequence). The CDR3, as DNA: TGTGCCACCAGCAGAGCGGCGGGAGTTTACTACGAGCAGTACTTC. It yields the protein CATSRAAGVYYEQYF.